These T cell receptor beta chains were read from a single sample in a study of shared clonotypes between healthy human individuals. Produced via immunoSEQ multiplex PCR; TCRdb's table is partial and in-frame only. The sample lists a few million clones; 85% to 95% were seen once. Sequenced material: naive CD4+ T cells from PBMCs. Receptors were obtained from a man in his late teens or twenties in good health. Some clones in this sample may be carry-over from other donors' samples. The CDR3 runs from the conserved cysteine through the conserved F or W. D genes are given only for firm matches. Only some rows state a clone size, as once, few, many or a class for expanded clones.

TRBV27	-	TRBJ2-7	-	CASSLWGGDVYEQYF	TGTGCCAGCAGTTTATGGGGCGGGGACGTCTACGAGCAGTACTTC
TRBV10-3	once	TRBJ2-7	TRBD2	CAIRMTSGRDSHGFEQYF	TGTGCCATCAGGATGACTAGCGGGAGGGACAGCCATGGATTCGAGCAGTACTTC
TRBV9	-	TRBJ1-5	-	CASSVGGDYQPQHF	TGTGCCAGCAGCGTGGGGGGGGACTATCAGCCCCAGCATTTT
TRBV6-5	-	TRBJ2-7	TRBD1	CASSFGQGTSYEQYF	TGTGCCAGCAGTTTCGGACAGGGGACTTCCTACGAGCAGTACTTC
TRBV28	once	TRBJ2-7	-	CASSLGDPPSYEQYF	TGTGCCAGCAGTTTGGGCGACCCCCCCTCCTACGAGCAGTACTTC
TRBV5-1	-	TRBJ2-1	TRBD2	CASSGGGFYNEQFF	TGCGCCAGCAGCGGCGGGGGTTTTTACAATGAGCAGTTCTTC
TRBV7-9	-	TRBJ2-1	-	CASSPQGTYNEQFF	TGTGCCAGCAGCCCACAGGGTACCTACAATGAGCAGTTCTTC
TRBV5-4	-	TRBJ2-6	-	CASTAWDGRSGANVLTF	TGTGCCAGTACCGCTTGGGACGGACGCTCTGGGGCCAACGTCCTGACTTTC
TRBV9	-	TRBJ2-2	TRBD2	CASSSQGGLAGGTGELFF	TGTGCCAGCAGCTCACAGGGGGGTCTAGCGGGAGGAACCGGGGAGCTGTTTTTT
TRBV19	-	TRBJ1-1	-	CASTILWGHTEAFF	TGTGCCAGTACCATACTATGGGGGCACACTGAAGCTTTCTTT
TRBV7-9	-	TRBJ1-2	-	CASSLVYSRGYTF	TGTGCCAGCAGCTTAGTGTACTCTCGGGGCTACACCTTC
TRBV28	-	TRBJ2-1	TRBD1	CATGTGTAYYNEQFF	TGTGCCACTGGCACCGGGACAGCCTACTACAATGAGCAGTTCTTC
TRBV2	-	TRBJ2-2	-	CASSEEGLTNTGELFF	TGTGCCAGCAGTGAAGAGGGCCTAACGAACACCGGGGAGCTGTTTTTT
TRBV5-4	-	TRBJ1-2	TRBD1	CASSFSTGGANYGYTF	TGTGCCAGCAGCTTTTCTACAGGGGGTGCCAACTATGGCTACACCTTC
TRBV28	-	TRBJ1-3	-	CASSQVGNTIYF	TGTGCCAGCAGCCAAGTGGGAAACACCATATATTTT